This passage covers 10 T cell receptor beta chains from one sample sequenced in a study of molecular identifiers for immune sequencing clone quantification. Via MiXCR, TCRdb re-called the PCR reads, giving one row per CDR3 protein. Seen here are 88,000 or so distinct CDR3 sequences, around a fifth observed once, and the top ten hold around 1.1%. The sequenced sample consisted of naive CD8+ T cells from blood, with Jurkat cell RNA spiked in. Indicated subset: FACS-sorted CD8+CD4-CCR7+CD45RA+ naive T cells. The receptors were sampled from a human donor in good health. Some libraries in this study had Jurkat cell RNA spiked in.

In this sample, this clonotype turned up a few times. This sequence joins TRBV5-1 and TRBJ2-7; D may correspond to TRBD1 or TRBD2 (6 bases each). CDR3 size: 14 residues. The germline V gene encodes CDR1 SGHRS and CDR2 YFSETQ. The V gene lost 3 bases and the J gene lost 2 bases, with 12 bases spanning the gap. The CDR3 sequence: CASSSGAFAYEQYF. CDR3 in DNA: TGCGCCAGCAGCTCGGGGGCTTTTGCCTACGAGCAGTACTTC.

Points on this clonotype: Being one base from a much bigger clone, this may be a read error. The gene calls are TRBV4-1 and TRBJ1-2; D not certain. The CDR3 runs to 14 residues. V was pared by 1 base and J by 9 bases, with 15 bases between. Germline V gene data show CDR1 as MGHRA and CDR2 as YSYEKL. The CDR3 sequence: CASSQVGGGSSYTF. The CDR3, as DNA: TGCGCCAGCAGCCAAGTGGGAGGAGGAAGCAGCTACACCTTC.

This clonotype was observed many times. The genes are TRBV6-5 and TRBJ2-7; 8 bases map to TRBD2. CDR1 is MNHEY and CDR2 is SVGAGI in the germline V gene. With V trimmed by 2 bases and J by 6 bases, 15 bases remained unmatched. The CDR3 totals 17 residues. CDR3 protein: CASSYASVGVAGREQYF. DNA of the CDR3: TGTGCCAGCAGTTACGCATCAGTAGGGGTAGCGGGACGCGAGCAGTACTTC.

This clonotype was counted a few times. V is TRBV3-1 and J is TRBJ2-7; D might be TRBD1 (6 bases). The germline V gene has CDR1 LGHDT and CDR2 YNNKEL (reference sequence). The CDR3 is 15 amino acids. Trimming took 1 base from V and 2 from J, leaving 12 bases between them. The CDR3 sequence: CASSQAVGGPYEQYF. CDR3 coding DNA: TGTGCCAGCAGCCAAGCGGTTGGGGGCCCCTACGAGCAGTACTTC.

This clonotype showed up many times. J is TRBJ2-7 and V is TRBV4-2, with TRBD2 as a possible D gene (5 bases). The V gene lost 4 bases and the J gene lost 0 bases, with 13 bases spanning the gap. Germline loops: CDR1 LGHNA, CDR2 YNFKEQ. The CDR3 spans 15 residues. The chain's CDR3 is CASSPRDASSYEQYF. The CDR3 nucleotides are TGTGCCAGCAGCCCTCGGGATGCGAGCTCCTACGAGCAGTACTTC.

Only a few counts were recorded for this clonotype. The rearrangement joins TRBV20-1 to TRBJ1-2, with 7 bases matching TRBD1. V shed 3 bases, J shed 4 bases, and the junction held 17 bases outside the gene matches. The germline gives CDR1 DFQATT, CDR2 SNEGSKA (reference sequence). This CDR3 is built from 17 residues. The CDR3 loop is CSASAPLRGRSVYGYTF. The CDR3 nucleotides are TGCAGTGCTAGTGCTCCTTTGAGGGGGCGTTCCGTCTATGGCTACACCTTC.

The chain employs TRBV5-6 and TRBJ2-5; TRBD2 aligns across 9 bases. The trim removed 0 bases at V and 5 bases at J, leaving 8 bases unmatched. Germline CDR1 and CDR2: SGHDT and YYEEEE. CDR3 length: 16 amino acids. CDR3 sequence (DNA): TGTGCCAGCAGCTTGGATGGCGGGGGGGCCGGGGAGACCCAGTACTTC. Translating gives CASSLDGGGAGETQYF. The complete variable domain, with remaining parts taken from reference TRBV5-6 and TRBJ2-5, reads DAGVTQSPTHLIKTRGQQVTLRCSPKSGHDTVSWYQQALGQGPQFIFQYYEEEERQRGNFPDRFSGHQFPNYSSELNVNALLLGDSALYLCASSLDGGGAGETQYFGPGTRLLVL.

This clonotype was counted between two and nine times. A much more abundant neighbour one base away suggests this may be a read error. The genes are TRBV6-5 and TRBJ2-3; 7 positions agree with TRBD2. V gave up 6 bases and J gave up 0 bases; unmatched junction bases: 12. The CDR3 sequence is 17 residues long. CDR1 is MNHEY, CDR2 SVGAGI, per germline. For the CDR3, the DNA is TGTGCCAGCAGCCTACTGGCTAGCGGAAGCAGCACAGATACGCAGTATTTT. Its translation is CASSLLASGSSTDTQYF.

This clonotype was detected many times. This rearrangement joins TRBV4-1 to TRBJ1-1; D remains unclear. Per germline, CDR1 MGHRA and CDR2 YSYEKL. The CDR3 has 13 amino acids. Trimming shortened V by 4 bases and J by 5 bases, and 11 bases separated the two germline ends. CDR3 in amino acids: CASSPSHVTEAFF. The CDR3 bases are TGCGCCAGCAGCCCCTCACATGTAACTGAAGCTTTCTTT.

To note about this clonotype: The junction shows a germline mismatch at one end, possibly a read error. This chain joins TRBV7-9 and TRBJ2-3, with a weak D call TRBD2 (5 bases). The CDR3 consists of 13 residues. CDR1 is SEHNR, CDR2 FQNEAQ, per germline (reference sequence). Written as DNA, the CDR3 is TGTGCCGGCAGCACCGCACTAGCAGATACGCAGTATTTT. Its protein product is CAGSTALADTQYF.